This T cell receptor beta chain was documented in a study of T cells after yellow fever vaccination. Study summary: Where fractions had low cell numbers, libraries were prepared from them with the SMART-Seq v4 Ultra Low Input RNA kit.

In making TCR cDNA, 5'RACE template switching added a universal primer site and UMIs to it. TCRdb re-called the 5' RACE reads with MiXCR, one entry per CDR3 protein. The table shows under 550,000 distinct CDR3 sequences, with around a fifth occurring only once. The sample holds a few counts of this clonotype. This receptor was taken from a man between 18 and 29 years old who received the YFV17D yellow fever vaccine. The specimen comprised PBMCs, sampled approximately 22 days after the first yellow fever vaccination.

CDR3 protein: CSATGGYGYTF. The CDR3 DNA reads as TGCAGTGCTACAGGGGGCTATGGCTACACCTTC. The chain is built from TRBV20-1 and TRBJ1-2; 7 bases map to TRBD1. Germline CDR1 is DFQATT and CDR2 is SNEGSKA (reference sequence). The CDR3 loop spans 11 amino acids. The junction had 0 bases not matched to a gene; V was cut back by 4 bases and J by 4 bases.